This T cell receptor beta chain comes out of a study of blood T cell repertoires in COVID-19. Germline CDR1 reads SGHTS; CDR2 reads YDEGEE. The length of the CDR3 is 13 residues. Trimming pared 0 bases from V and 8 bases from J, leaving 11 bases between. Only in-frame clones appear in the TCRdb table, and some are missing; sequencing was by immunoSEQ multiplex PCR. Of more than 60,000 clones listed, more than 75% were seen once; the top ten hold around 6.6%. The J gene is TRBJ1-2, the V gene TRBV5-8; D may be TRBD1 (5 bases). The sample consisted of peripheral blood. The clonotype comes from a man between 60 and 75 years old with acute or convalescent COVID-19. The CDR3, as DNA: TGTGCCAGCAGCTTGGTGCGGGGCTCCGGCTACACCTTC. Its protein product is CASSLVRGSGYTF. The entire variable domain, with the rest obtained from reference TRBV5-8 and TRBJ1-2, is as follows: EAGVTQSPTHLIKTRGQQATLRCSPISGHTSVYWYQQALGLGLQFLLWYDEGEERNRGNFPPRFSGRQFPNYSSELNVNALELEDSALYLCASSLVRGSGYTFGSGTRLTVV.